These T cell receptor beta chains were read from a single sample in a study of blood T cell repertoires in COVID-19. Generated by immunoSEQ multiplex PCR, the TCRdb table keeps only in-frame clones and is missing some. The data contain 150,000 to 200,000 clones, 80% to 85% of them singletons. Sequencing used peripheral blood. These receptors all stem from a human donor with acute or convalescent COVID-19. The donor label of this sample is uncertain. Both conserved end residues are trimmed from each CDR3.

V	J	CDR3
TRBV9	TRBJ1-5	ASSAGAEATQPQH
TRBV5-1	TRBJ2-7	ASKTSGSGEQY
TRBV19	TRBJ2-3	ASSSRTSGSTDTQY
TRBV7-9	TRBJ2-5	ASSYGGRQETQY
TRBV11-2	TRBJ1-3	ASSRQGVGNTIY
TRBV7-8	TRBJ2-3	ASSWTGDTDTQY
TRBV19	TRBJ1-3	ASKESSGGRGNTIY
TRBV18	TRBJ1-6	ASSPRQNSPLH
TRBV10-2	TRBJ1-5	ASSDQGGQPQH
TRBV21-1	TRBJ2-2	ASSKRTRCLPIDTGELF
TRBV5-1	TRBJ2-5	ASSPTGGTETQY
TRBV7-3	TRBJ2-6	ASSSRRGSGANVLT
TRBV2	TRBJ1-1	ASVAEGTYAF
TRBV6-1	TRBJ2-5	ASSGQGLRGGGVRETQY
TRBV3-1/TRBV3-2	TRBJ2-1	ASSPGRTGTNEQF
TRBV7-9	TRBJ1-1	ASSLDGFSTEAF
TRBV6-6	TRBJ2-7	ASSYSRFGFYEQY
TRBV5-1	TRBJ1-2	ASSASGTGGEGYT
TRBV19	TRBJ2-5	ASSIVFGWREETQY
TRBV5-4	TRBJ2-2	ASSFQDRGNTGELF
TRBV6-5	TRBJ1-1	ASSSRGLTEAF
TRBV19	TRBJ2-7	ASRKGQGAYEQY
TRBV9	TRBJ2-1	ASSVGWETSGLYNEQF
TRBV5-1	TRBJ2-3	ASSLYFGADTQY
TRBV30	TRBJ1-5	AWSPSRDRGSQPQH
TRBV9	TRBJ2-6	ASSVGLAVMSGANVLT
TRBV6-5	TRBJ2-5	ASRLGLSEDTQY
TRBV19	TRBJ1-2	ATRLGQGGYGYT
TRBV19	TRBJ2-7	ASRPSSTGKSYEQY
TRBV5-6	TRBJ2-4	ASSLMTGAAKNIQY
TRBV18	TRBJ1-1	ASSPVRDSEAF
TRBV29-1	TRBJ2-1	SVDILGQYNEQF
TRBV10-3	TRBJ1-5	AITEREGQPQH
TRBV11-2	TRBJ2-1	ASSDAVRSNEQF
TRBV5-4	TRBJ1-2	ASSRTGVYGYT
TRBV29-1	TRBJ1-1	RKPRRRTEAF
TRBV5-1	TRBJ1-2	ASSGAGNYGYT
TRBV2	TRBJ2-1	ASSPTGLNEQF
TRBV19	TRBJ1-4	ASSMITPEKLF
TRBV5-1	TRBJ1-2	ASSSGGSYGYT
TRBV5-1	TRBJ1-2	ASTPSPVGRGNYGYT
TRBV9	TRBJ2-5	ASSVSPSGGETQY
TRBV2	TRBJ1-1	ASRGEGPPKAF
TRBV19	TRBJ2-3	ATRGASGRTLITDTQY
TRBV5-1	TRBJ2-1	ASSLRQGRYNEQF
TRBV5-4	TRBJ2-1	ASSWGLANEQF
TRBV11-3	TRBJ1-3	ASSSGGLSGNTIY
TRBV2	TRBJ2-7	ASNDPGQGYYEQY